Listed here are 25 T cell receptor beta chains from one sample, sequenced in a study of T cell responses to AZD1222 COVID-19 vaccine. The protocol was immunoSEQ multiplex PCR, while the TCRdb copy is restricted to in-frame clones and leaves out a portion. The table shows 140,000 or so clones, with around 90% occurring only once. The material sequenced was peripheral blood, taken 28 days after the second AZD1222 dose. The receptors here all came from an adult who received the AZD1222 COVID-19 vaccine.

The rearrangement uses TRBV5-1 and TRBJ2-1, with D perhaps assigned TRBD1 or TRBD2 (5 bases each). CDR3 length: 15 residues. The V gene's germline CDR1 is SGHRS and CDR2 YFSETQ. Between the trimmed V and J ends, which lost 4 bases and 2 bases, there was a span of 13 bases. The CDR3 spells CASSPGTGTYNEQFF. In DNA, the CDR3 is TGCGCCAGCAGCCCCGGGACGGGGACCTACAATGAGCAGTTCTTC.

The chain is built from TRBV7-8 and TRBJ1-2; D ambiguous. The CDR3 spans 14 residues. Trimming cost V 5 bases and J 0 bases, with 10 bases left between them. CDR1 is SGHVS, CDR2 FQNEAQ, per germline. The CDR3 DNA follows: TGTGCCAGCAGCCCTGCGGCCACTAACTATGGCTACACCTTC. This codes for CASSPAATNYGYTF.

The chain couples TRBV11-2 to TRBJ1-1, with D possibly matching TRBD1 (5 bases). The CDR3 runs 16 residues. Trimming took off 3 bases at V and 0 bases at J, with 14 bases between the two ends. Germline V gene sequence: CDR1 SGHAT, CDR2 FQNNGV. The CDR3 protein is CASSFRGGKMNTEAFF. The CDR3 DNA is TGTGCCAGCAGCTTTCGGGGGGGAAAGATGAACACTGAAGCTTTCTTT.

About this clone: One end of the junction varies from germline; a read error may be responsible. The chain joins TRBV11-2 to TRBJ2-7; tentatively, D is TRBD1 (5 bases). Germline loops: CDR1 SGHAT, CDR2 FQNNGV. The CDR3 runs to 12 residues. This chain's CDR3 is CASSPHSQGRHF. In DNA, the CDR3 is TGTGCCAGCAGTCCTCATAGCCAGGGTCGACACTTC.

The chain has TRBV9 and TRBJ1-1; D is unresolved. The germline V gene has CDR1 SGDLS and CDR2 YYNGEE. This CDR3 has 13 amino acids. V lost 3 bases and J 1 base, leaving 7 bases between the germline ends. CDR3 DNA sequence: TGTGCCAGCAGCGGGAGCCCGAACACTGAAGCTTTCTTT. Its protein is CASSGSPNTEAFF.

CDR3 protein: CATRGARDRVNEQFF. CDR3 nucleotide sequence: TGTGCCACCAGGGGGGCCCGGGACAGGGTCAATGAGCAGTTCTTC. V and J are TRBV10-3 and TRBJ2-1; 9 bases match TRBD1. This CDR3 is 15 amino acids long. Germline V gene lookup returns CDR1 ENHRY and CDR2 SYGVKD. J gave up 6 bases and V 10 bases, and 13 bases lay outside the gene matches.

The V gene is TRBV19, the J gene TRBJ2-7; D might be TRBD1 or TRBD2, each matching 5 bases. The CDR3 runs to 14 residues. The V gene lost 3 bases and the J gene lost 2 bases, with 11 bases spanning the gap. CDR1 is LNHDA and CDR2 is SQIVND in the germline V gene (reference sequence). The CDR3 reads CASSIGGSTYEQYF. The CDR3 DNA reads TGTGCCAGTAGTATTGGGGGTTCCACCTACGAGCAGTACTTC.

This chain connects TRBV7-6 to TRBJ2-3; D gene unclear. The CDR3 is 15 amino acids. Trimming cost V 6 bases and J 3 bases, with 16 bases left between them. Germline V lookup: CDR1 SGHVS, CDR2 FNYEAQ. The CDR3 region is CASSNLAANTDTQYF. DNA of the CDR3: TGTGCCAGCAGTAACCTGGCGGCCAATACAGATACGCAGTATTTT.

The chain employs TRBV6-5 and TRBJ1-1; no clear D. V was pared by 7 bases and J by 8 bases, with 11 bases between. CDR1 is MNHEY and CDR2 is SVGAGI in the germline V gene. This CDR3 spans 11 amino acids. The CDR3 region has the DNA TGTGCCAGCATCAGAGGGCTGGAAGCTTTCTTT. Protein: CASIRGLEAFF.

V usage is TRBV10-2 and J usage is TRBJ1-1; tentatively, D is TRBD1 (5 bases). Trimming took 4 bases from V and 5 from J, leaving 14 bases between them. CDR3 length equals 14 residues. CDR1 WSHSY and CDR2 SAAADI come from the germline V gene. The CDR3 region has the DNA TGCGCCAGCAGTGGACGGGGGTCTAGGACTGAAGCTTTCTTT. Translating it yields CASSGRGSRTEAFF.

V is TRBV5-5 and J is TRBJ2-4; D is perhaps TRBD2 (5 bases). With 0 bases removed from V and 8 bases from J, the gap between germline ends came to 24 bases. In germline, CDR1 is SGHKS, CDR2 YYEKEE (reference sequence). The CDR3 is 18 residues long. The CDR3 region has the DNA TGTGCCAGCAGCTTGGTAGGCGGGTCCAAACCCAATTGGGACATTCAGTACTTC. This encodes CASSLVGGSKPNWDIQYF. The entire variable domain, with the rest obtained from reference TRBV5-5 and TRBJ2-4, is as follows: DAGVTQSPTHLIKTRGQQVTLRCSPISGHKSVSWYQQVLGQGPQFIFQYYEKEERGRGNFPDRFSARQFPNYSSELNVNALLLGDSALYLCASSLVGGSKPNWDIQYFGAGTRLSVL.

In this sample, this clone turned up once. The chain joins TRBV19 to TRBJ1-1; TRBD1 aligns across 8 bases. Germline V gene sequence: CDR1 LNHDA, CDR2 SQIVND (reference sequence). The CDR3 is 18 residues long. V lost 4 bases to trimming and J lost 4 bases; unmatched junction nucleotides: 17. This CDR3 reads CASSTTLDRGPSTTEAFF. The DNA of the CDR3 is TGTGCCAGTAGTACTACACTCGACAGGGGTCCGTCGACCACTGAAGCTTTCTTT. Variable domain in full (rest from reference TRBV19 and TRBJ1-1): DGGITQSPKYLFRKEGQNVTLSCEQNLNHDAMYWYRQDPGQGLRLIYYSQIVNDFQKGDIAEGYSVSREKKESFPLTVTSAQKNPTAFYLCASSTTLDRGPSTTEAFFGQGTRLTVV.

This rearrangement joins TRBV5-1 to TRBJ2-2, with a possible D match to TRBD2 (5 bases). The CDR3 loop spans 13 amino acids. CDR1 and CDR2 (germline): SGHRS, YFSETQ. Trimming removed 1 base at V and 7 bases at J, with 8 bases between. Here the CDR3 DNA reads TGCGCCAGCAGCTTGATGAGGGACGGGGAGCTGTTTTTT. Its translation: CASSLMRDGELFF.

This rearrangement joins TRBV6-4 to TRBJ2-1; TRBD1 might be the D (6 bases). V was shortened by 0 bases and J by 4 bases, with 10 bases between the two germline ends. Germline-derived CDR1 and CDR2 are MRHNA and SNTAGT. CDR3 length: 15 amino acids. The CDR3 sequence: CASSDSGTPYNEQFF. CDR3 nucleotide sequence: TGTGCCAGCAGTGACTCGGGGACACCTTACAATGAGCAGTTCTTC.

This clone was detected only once. The V gene is TRBV3-1 (or the pseudogene TRBV3-2), the J gene TRBJ1-3; D possibly corresponds to TRBD1 (5 bases). This CDR3 comprises 14 residues. V was cut by 5 bases and J by 9 bases, with 17 bases left in between. The V gene's germline CDR1 is LGHDT and CDR2 YNNKEL (reference sequence). The CDR3 loop is CASSARRGVGTIYF. CDR3 bases: TGTGCCAGCAGCGCAAGACGGGGCGTGGGCACCATATATTTT.

This chain joins TRBV5-1 and TRBJ2-3; D gene unclear. Trimming left V 0 bases short and J 6 bases short, with 20 bases between. CDR3 size: 17 residues. CDR1 SGHRS and CDR2 YFSETQ come from the germline V gene. The DNA for the CDR3 is TGCGCCAGCAGCTTGGACACAAGGGATGGAGTACGTGATACGCAGTATTTT. Amino acid sequence: CASSLDTRDGVRDTQYF. Variable domain in full (rest from reference TRBV5-1 and TRBJ2-3): KAGVTQTPRYLIKTRGQQVTLSCSPISGHRSVSWYQQTPGQGLQFLFEYFSETQRNKGNFPGRFSGRQFSNSRSEMNVSTLELGDSALYLCASSLDTRDGVRDTQYFGPGTRLTVL.

V usage is TRBV19 and J usage is TRBJ2-7, with 9 bases lining up with TRBD1. Looked up from germline, CDR1 is LNHDA and CDR2 is SQIVND (reference sequence). This CDR3 comprises 14 residues. V gave up 7 bases and J gave up 7 bases; unmatched junction bases: 11. The CDR3, as DNA: TGTGCCAGTACCTCCGGGACAGGGTATGGTGAGCAGTACTTC. This encodes CASTSGTGYGEQYF.

This clone has a single count. The chain recombines TRBV11-2 with TRBJ2-1; D not certain. The CDR3 is made up of 13 amino acids. Trimming removed 1 base at V and 3 bases at J, with 4 bases between. Germline V gene lookup returns CDR1 SGHAT and CDR2 FQNNGV. The CDR3 sequence is CASSLGRYNEQFF. The CDR3 region has the DNA TGTGCCAGCAGCTTAGGTCGCTACAATGAGCAGTTCTTC.

The chain uses TRBV7-8 and TRBJ1-1; D is unresolved. The ends were cut back, 5 bases at V and 0 bases at J, with 16 bases in the middle. The CDR3 is 16 amino acids. CDR1 SGHVS and CDR2 FQNEAQ come from the germline V gene. The CDR3 region has the DNA TGTGCCAGCAGCGTAAAGGGAGGGCCTATGAACACTGAAGCTTTCTTT. As protein: CASSVKGGPMNTEAFF.

The chain uses TRBV11-2 and TRBJ2-1, with 7 bases that match TRBD2. The V gene's germline CDR1 is SGHAT and CDR2 FQNNGV. CDR3 size: 18 residues. Unmatched junction bases numbered 16, after V lost 0 bases and J lost 8 bases. Written as DNA, the CDR3 is TGTGCCAGCAGCTTAGATGGCGACGCCTCCCCGGGAGGCGATGAGCAGTTCTTC. Its translation: CASSLDGDASPGGDEQFF.

The V and J genes are TRBV9 and TRBJ1-1; D not resolved. This CDR3 is built from 14 residues. CDR1 and CDR2 (germline): SGDLS, YYNGEE. V was pared by 0 bases and J by 5 bases, with 11 bases between. CDR3 nucleotide sequence: TGTGCCAGCAGCGTAGAACCGGACCGGACTGAAGCTTTCTTT. It encodes CASSVEPDRTEAFF. The full variable domain, its missing parts supplied by reference TRBV9 and TRBJ1-1, is DSGVTQTPKHLITATGQRVTLRCSPRSGDLSVYWYQQSLDQGLQFLIQYYNGEERAKGNILERFSAQQFPDLHSELNLSSLELGDSALYFCASSVEPDRTEAFFGQGTRLTVV.

The V gene is TRBV2, the J gene TRBJ1-5, with D unclear. The ends were cut back, 3 bases at V and 5 bases at J, with 11 bases in the middle. Germline V gene lookup returns CDR1 SNHLY and CDR2 FYNNEI. The CDR3 consists of 14 residues. The CDR3: CASSEVQLYQPQHF. The DNA of the CDR3 is TGTGCCAGCAGTGAGGTGCAGCTTTATCAGCCCCAGCATTTT.

The chain recombines TRBV5-4 with TRBJ2-1; TRBD2 aligns across 11 bases. The germline gives CDR1 SGHNT, CDR2 YYREEE (reference sequence). Losses at the gene ends were 3 bases for V and 8 bases for J; bases not matched to a gene: 7. There are 15 residues in the CDR3. The CDR3 is CASSSPTSGSDEQFF. For the CDR3, the DNA is TGTGCCAGCAGCTCTCCAACTAGCGGGAGCGATGAGCAGTTCTTC.

V and J are TRBV24-1 and TRBJ2-1; the match to TRBD2 covers 8 bases. The V and J ends lost 4 bases and 7 bases, in that order; junction bases with no gene match: 5. Looked up from germline, CDR1 is KGHDR and CDR2 is SFDVKD. The CDR3 is 14 residues long. This CDR3 reads CATSEAGVRNEQFF. Written as DNA, the CDR3 is TGTGCCACCAGTGAAGCGGGAGTTCGGAATGAGCAGTTCTTC.

This clone has just a few counts. This chain links TRBV2 with TRBJ2-2; D call uncertain. V lost 6 bases, J lost 1 base, and 6 bases lay in between. Germline V lookup: CDR1 SNHLY, CDR2 FYNNEI. CDR3 size: 13 residues. CDR3 sequence reads: CASSKMNTGELFF. DNA for the CDR3: TGTGCCAGCAGCAAGATGAACACCGGGGAGCTGTTTTTT.